This TCR beta chain was sequenced in a study of shared clonotypes between healthy human individuals. The study, taken as a whole, reports: Sampling involved blood alone; tissue repertoires likely differ.

CDR3 length equals 13 residues. Germline-derived CDR1 and CDR2 are SGHAT and FQNNGV. The V end lost 4 bases, the J end lost 7 bases, and 11 bases lay between the germline ends. As originally analysed: ImmunoSEQ sequences covered only the junction and lacked quality scores; filtering therefore differed. Assay: immunoSEQ multiplex PCR; the TCRdb copy retains only in-frame clones and omits some. That table gives V, J and clone size, and the DNA gave D and trimming. The sample has hundreds of thousands of clones, 95% to 98% seen once; the top ten hold about 0.06%. For this clone: The antigen is unknown.

A split of CD4+ cells into CD45RA+ naive and CD45RA-negative memory subsets was performed. The sample was naive CD4+ T cells sorted from blood. The subset denotes: CD45RA+ positively selected. This TCR came from a woman aged 25-40 years in good health. The rearrangement joins TRBV11-2 to TRBJ2-1; D remains ambiguous. CDR3 sequence reads: CASSSRARNEQFF. CDR3 DNA sequence: TGTGCCAGCAGCTCTCGGGCTAGAAATGAGCAGTTCTTC.